This T cell receptor beta chain came from a study of blood T cell repertoires in COVID-19. Overall study context: Acute and convalescent COVID-19 specimens originated in the United States, Italy and Spain.

Cohort allocation depended upon clinical history that participants reported. Per the original data handling: Scientists estimated how many nucleated cells there were by amplifying reference gene primers. Profiled with immunoSEQ multiplex PCR; TCRdb holds only in-frame clones, not every one. That table is the source of V, J and clone size, and D and trimming were worked out from the DNA. The sample consists of some 270,000 clones, 85% of them appearing once. Deletions cut 3 bases from V and 2 bases from J, with 10 bases between. Looked up from germline, CDR1 is MNHEY and CDR2 is SVGEGT. The CDR3 runs 14 residues.

The chain combines TRBV6-2 or TRBV6-3 with TRBJ1-2; D gene unclear. The sequence was collected from a woman aged 45-65 years who had been exposed to COVID-19. The sequenced material came from PBMCs or T cells enriched from blood (not recorded which). DNA for the CDR3: TGTGCCAGCAGTTATTCGCAGGTGAACTATGGCTACACCTTC. Its translation: CASSYSQVNYGYTF.